This TCR beta chain was profiled in a study of OX40 agonist ivuxolimab in advanced cancers. Overall study context: The group had a mean age of roughly 56 years, ranged from about 20 to 90, and was roughly 83% male.

CDR1 MNHNS and CDR2 SASEGT come from the germline V gene. This CDR3 is built from 12 residues. Deletions cut 8 bases from V and 7 bases from J, with 15 bases between. The assay was immunoSEQ multiplex PCR, and TCRdb's table has in-frame clones only and misses some. This sample yields 46,000 or so clones, of which around 77% are seen a single time; roughly 2.7% belongs to the top ten. This clone has more than one count but fewer than ten. V usage is TRBV6-1 and J usage is TRBJ2-7; TRBD1 or TRBD2 may be the D gene (5 bases each). The receptor comes from an adult with an advanced solid tumor such as melanoma, head and neck, liver or kidney cancer. This sample comprised CD4+ or CD8+ T cells sorted from blood, obtained in a trial of the OX40 agonist ivuxolimab. The CDR3 loop reads CASQDQGREQYF. DNA for the CDR3: TGTGCCAGCCAGGACCAGGGACGTGAGCAGTACTTC.